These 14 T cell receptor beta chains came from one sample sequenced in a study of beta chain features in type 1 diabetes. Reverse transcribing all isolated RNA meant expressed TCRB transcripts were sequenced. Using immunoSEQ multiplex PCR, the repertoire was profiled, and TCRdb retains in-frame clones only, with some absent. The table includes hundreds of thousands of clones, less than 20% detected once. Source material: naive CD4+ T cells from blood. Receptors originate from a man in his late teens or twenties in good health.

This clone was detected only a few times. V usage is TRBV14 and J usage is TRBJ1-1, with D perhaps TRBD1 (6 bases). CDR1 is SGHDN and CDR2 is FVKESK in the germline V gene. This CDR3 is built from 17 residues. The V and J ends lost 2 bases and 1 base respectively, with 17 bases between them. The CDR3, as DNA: TGTGCCAGCAGCCAAAGTGGGGGCACAACTGCGAACACTGAAGCTTTCTTT. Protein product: CASSQSGGTTANTEAFF.

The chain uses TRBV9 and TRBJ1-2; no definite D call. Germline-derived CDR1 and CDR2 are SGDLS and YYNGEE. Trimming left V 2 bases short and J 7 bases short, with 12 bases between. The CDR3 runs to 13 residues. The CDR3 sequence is CASSVPGFFGYTF. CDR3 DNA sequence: TGTGCCAGCAGCGTGCCGGGGTTCTTTGGCTACACCTTC.

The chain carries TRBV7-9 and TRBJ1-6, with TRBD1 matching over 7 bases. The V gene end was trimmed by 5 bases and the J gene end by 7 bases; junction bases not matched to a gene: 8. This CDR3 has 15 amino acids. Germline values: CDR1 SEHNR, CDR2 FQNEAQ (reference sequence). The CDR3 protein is CASSLRQGRNSPLHF. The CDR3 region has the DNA TGTGCCAGCAGCCTCCGACAGGGTCGGAATTCACCCCTCCACTTT.

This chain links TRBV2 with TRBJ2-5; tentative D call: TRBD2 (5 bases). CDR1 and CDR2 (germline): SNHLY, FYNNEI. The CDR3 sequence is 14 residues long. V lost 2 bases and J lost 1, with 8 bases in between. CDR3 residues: CASSELRVQETQYF. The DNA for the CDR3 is TGTGCCAGCAGTGAATTGAGGGTCCAAGAGACCCAGTACTTC. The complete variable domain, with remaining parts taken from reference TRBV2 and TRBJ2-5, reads EPEVTQTPSHQVTQMGQEVILRCVPISNHLYFYWYRQILGQKVEFLVSFYNNEISEKSEIFDDQFSVERPDGSNFTLKIRSTKLEDSAMYFCASSELRVQETQYFGPGTRLLVL.

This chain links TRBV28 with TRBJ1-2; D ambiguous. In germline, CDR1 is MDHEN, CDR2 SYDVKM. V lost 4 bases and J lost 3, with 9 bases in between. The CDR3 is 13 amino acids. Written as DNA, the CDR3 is TGTGCCAGCAGTTCCGGCCTGGACTATGGCTACACCTTC. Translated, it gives CASSSGLDYGYTF.

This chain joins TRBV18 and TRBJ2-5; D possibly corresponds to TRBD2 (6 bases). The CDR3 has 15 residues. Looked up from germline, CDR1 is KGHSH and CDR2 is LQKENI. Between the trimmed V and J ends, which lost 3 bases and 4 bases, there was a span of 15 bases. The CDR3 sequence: CASSPGGREAETQYF. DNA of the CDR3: TGTGCCAGCTCACCGGGAGGCAGGGAGGCAGAGACCCAGTACTTC.

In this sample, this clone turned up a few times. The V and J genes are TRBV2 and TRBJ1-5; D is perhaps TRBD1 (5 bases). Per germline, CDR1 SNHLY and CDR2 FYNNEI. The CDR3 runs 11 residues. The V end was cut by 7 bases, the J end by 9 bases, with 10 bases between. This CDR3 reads CASTGRGPQHF. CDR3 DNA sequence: TGTGCCAGCACCGGTAGGGGGCCCCAGCATTTT.

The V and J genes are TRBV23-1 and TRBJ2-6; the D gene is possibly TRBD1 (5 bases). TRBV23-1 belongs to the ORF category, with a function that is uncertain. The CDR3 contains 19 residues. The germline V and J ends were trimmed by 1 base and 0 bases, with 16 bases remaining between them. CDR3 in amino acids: CASSQLPTGLISGANVLTF. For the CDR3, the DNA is TGCGCCAGCAGTCAATTACCCACAGGTCTGATCTCTGGGGCCAACGTCCTGACTTTC.

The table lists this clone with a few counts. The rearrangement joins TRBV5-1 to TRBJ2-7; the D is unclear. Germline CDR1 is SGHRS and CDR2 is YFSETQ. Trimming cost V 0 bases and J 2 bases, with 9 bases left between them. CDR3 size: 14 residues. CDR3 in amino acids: CASSLDHGPYEQYF. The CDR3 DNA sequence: TGCGCCAGCAGCTTGGATCACGGTCCCTACGAGCAGTACTTC.

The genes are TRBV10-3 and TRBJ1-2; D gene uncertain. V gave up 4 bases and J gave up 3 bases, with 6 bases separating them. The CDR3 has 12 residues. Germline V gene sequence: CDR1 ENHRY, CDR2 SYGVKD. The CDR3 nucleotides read TGTGCCATCAGTGCTCAAGACTATGGCTACACCTTC. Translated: CAISAQDYGYTF.

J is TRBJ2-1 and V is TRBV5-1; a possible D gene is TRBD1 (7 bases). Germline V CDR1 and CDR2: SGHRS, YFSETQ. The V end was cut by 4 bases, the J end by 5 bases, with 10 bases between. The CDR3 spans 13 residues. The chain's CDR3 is CASSAGGNNEQFF. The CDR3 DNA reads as TGCGCCAGCAGCGCAGGGGGGAACAATGAGCAGTTCTTC. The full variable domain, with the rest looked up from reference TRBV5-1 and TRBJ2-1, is KAGVTQTPRYLIKTRGQQVTLSCSPISGHRSVSWYQQTPGQGLQFLFEYFSETQRNKGNFPGRFSGRQFSNSRSEMNVSTLELGDSALYLCASSAGGNNEQFFGPGTRLTVL.

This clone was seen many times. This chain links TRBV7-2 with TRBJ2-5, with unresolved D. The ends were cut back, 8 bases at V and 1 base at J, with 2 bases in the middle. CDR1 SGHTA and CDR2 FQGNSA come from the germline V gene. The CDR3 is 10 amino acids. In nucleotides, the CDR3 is TGTGCCAGCGGCCAAGAGACCCAGTACTTC. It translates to CASGQETQYF.

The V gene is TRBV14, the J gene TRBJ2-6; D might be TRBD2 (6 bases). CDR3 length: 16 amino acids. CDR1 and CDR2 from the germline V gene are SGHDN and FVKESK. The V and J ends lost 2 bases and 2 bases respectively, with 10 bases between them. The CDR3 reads CASSQRRGAGANVLTF. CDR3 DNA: TGTGCCAGCAGCCAAAGGCGGGGTGCTGGGGCCAACGTCCTGACTTTC.

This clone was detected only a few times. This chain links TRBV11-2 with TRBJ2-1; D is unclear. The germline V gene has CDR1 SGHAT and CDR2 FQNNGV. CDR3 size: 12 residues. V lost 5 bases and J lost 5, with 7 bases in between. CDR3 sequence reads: CASSGRDNEQFF. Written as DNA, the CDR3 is TGTGCCAGCAGCGGACGGGACAATGAGCAGTTCTTC.